This TCR beta chain was captured in a study of control samples from healthy donors and cancer patients. Data came from immunoSEQ multiplex PCR; TCRdb stores just in-frame clones and leaves some out. The data contain 150,000 to 200,000 clones, roughly 88% of them singletons. Per the germline V gene, CDR1 is MDHEN and CDR2 is SYDVKM. V lost 5 bases, J lost 3 bases, and 3 bases stayed unmatched. CDR3 length: 15 residues. The chain recombines TRBV28 with TRBJ1-6; 8 bases match TRBD1. The sequenced sample consisted of blood. The TCR originated in a young man in good health. The CDR3 loop is CASSHRGYYNSPLHF. The CDR3 region has the DNA TGTGCCAGCAGTCACAGGGGGTACTATAATTCACCCCTCCACTTT. Together with reference TRBV28 and TRBJ1-6, the CDR3 gives the full variable domain: DVKVTQSSRYLVKRTGEKVFLECVQDMDHENMFWYRQDPGLGLRLIYFSYDVKMKEKGDIPEGYSVSREKKERFSLILESASTNQTSMYLCASSHRGYYNSPLHFGNGTRLTVT.